The TCR beta chain described here comes from a study of identical twins. A universal primer site was created by template switching, with the cDNA bearing unique molecular identifiers. Via MiXCR, TCRdb re-called the 5' RACE reads, giving one row per CDR3 protein. The table shows 1,800,000 or so distinct CDR3 sequences, with about 30% occurring only once. Germline-derived CDR1 and CDR2 are LGHNA and YNFKEQ. This CDR3 is 14 amino acids long. V lost 3 bases and J lost 2, with 9 bases in between. The chain uses TRBV4-2 and TRBJ2-3; D is perhaps TRBD1 or TRBD2 (5 bases each). Input material: cord blood. The receptor's source is a newborn girl in good health. CDR3 region: CASSQGTITDTQYF. CDR3 bases: TGTGCCAGCAGCCAGGGGACCATCACAGATACGCAGTATTTT.